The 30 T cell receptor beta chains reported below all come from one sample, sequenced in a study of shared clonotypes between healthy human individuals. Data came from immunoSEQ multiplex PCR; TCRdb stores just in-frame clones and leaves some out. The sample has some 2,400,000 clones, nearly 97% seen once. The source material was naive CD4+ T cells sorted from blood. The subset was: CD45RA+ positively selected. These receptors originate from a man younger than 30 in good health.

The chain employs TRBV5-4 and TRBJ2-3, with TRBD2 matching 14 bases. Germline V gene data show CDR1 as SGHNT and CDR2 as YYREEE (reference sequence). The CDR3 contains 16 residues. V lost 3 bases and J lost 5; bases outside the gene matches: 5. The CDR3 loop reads CASSSGLAGVKDTQYF. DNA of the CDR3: TGTGCCAGCAGCTCGGGACTAGCGGGAGTGAAAGATACGCAGTATTTT.

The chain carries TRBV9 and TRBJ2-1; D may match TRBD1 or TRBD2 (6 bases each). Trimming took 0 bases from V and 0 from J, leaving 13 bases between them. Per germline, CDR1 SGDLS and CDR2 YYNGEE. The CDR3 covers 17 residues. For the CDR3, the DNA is TGTGCCAGCAGCGTAGATAGGTGGGGGGCCTCCTACAATGAGCAGTTCTTC. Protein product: CASSVDRWGASYNEQFF.

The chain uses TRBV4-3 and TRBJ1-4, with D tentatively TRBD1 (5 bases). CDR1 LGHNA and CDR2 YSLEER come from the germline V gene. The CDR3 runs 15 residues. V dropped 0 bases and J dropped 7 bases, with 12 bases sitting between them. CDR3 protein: CASSQEGQRGEKLFF. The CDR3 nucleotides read TGCGCCAGCAGCCAAGAGGGGCAGCGGGGTGAAAAACTGTTTTTT.

The CDR3 bases are TGTGCCAGCAGTCGTAAGGAACAGCCCCAGCATTTT. Protein sequence: CASSRKEQPQHF. V usage is TRBV6-6 and J usage is TRBJ1-5; D uncertain. The CDR3 is 12 residues long. Per germline, CDR1 MNHNY and CDR2 SVGAGI (reference sequence). With 5 bases removed from V and 7 bases from J, the gap between germline ends came to 9 bases.

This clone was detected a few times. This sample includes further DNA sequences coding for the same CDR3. The CDR3, as DNA: TGTGCCAGCAGCTTAGATGGGCTTAGCAATCAGCCCCAGCATTTT. Its translation is CASSLDGLSNQPQHF. This chain uses TRBV7-2 with TRBJ1-5, with D hard to call. Trimming stripped 1 base from V and 0 bases from J, with 7 bases between. In germline, CDR1 is SGHTA, CDR2 FQGNSA. CDR3 length equals 15 residues.

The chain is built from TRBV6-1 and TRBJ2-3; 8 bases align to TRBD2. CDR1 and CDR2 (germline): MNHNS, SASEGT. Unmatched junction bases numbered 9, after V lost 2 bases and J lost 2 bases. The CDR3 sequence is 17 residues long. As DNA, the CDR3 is TGTGCCAGCAGTGAACAGCCGCCTAGCGGGTACACAGATACGCAGTATTTT. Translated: CASSEQPPSGYTDTQYF.

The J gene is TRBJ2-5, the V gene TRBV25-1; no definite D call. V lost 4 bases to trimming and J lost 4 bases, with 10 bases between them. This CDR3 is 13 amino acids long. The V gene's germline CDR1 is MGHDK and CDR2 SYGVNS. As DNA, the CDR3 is TGTGCCAGCAGTGCAGGACCTGCAGAGACCCAGTACTTC. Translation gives CASSAGPAETQYF.

As DNA, the CDR3 is TGTGCCAGCAGCGTAGAGGTTGAGTTTGGTGAGCAGTTCTTC. Its translation is CASSVEVEFGEQFF. This chain uses TRBV9 with TRBJ2-1, with no clear D. Germline V CDR1 and CDR2: SGDLS, YYNGEE. The CDR3 sequence is 14 residues long. Trimming shortened V by 0 bases and J by 9 bases, and 13 bases separated the two germline ends.

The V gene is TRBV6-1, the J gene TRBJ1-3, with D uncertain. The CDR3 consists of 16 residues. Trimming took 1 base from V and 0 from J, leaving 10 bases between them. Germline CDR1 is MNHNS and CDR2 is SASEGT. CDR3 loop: CASSEGRPSSGNTIYF. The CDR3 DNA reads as TGTGCCAGCAGTGAAGGAAGGCCTTCCTCTGGAAACACCATATATTTT.

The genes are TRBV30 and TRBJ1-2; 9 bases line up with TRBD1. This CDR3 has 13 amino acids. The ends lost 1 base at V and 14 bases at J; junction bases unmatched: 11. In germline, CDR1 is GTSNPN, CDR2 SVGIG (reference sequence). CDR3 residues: CAWSGVPGQGKTF. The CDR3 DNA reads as TGTGCCTGGAGTGGAGTCCCGGGACAGGGAAAGACCTTC.

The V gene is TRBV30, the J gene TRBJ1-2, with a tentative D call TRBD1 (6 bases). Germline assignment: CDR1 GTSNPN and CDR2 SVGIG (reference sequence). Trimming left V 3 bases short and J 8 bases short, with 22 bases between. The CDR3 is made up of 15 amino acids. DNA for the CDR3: TGTGCCTGGAGCGGCTCAGCACAGGGTGAAGGAGGCTACACCTTC. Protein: CAWSGSAQGEGGYTF.

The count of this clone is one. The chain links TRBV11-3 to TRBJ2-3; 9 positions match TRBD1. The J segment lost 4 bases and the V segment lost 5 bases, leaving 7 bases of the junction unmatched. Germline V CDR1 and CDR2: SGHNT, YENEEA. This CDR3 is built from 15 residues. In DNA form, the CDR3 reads TGTGCCAGCAGCGCGGGACAGGGAGCCCCAGATACGCAGTATTTT. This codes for CASSAGQGAPDTQYF.

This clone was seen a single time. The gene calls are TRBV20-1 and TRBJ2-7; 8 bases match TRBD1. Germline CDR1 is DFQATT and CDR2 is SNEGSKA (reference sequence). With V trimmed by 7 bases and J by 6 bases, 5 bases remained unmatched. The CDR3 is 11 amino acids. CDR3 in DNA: TGCAGTGGTCGCAGGGGGCTCGAGCAGTACTTC. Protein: CSGRRGLEQYF.

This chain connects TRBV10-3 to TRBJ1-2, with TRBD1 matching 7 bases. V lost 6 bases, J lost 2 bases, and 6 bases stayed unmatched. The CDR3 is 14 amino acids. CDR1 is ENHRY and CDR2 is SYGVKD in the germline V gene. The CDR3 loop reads CAIRETGSNYGYTF. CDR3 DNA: TGTGCCATCAGAGAGACAGGGTCGAACTATGGCTACACCTTC.

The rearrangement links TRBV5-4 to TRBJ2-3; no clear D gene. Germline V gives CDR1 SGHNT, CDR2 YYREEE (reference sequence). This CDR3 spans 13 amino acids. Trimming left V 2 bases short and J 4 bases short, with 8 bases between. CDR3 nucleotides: TGTGCCAGCAGCTTTTCGGGTTCAGATACGCAGTATTTT. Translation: CASSFSGSDTQYF.

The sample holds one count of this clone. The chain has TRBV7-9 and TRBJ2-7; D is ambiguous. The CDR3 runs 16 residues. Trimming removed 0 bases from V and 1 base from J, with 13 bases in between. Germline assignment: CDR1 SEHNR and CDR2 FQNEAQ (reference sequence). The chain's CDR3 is CASSLAMAIGSYEQYF. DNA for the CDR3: TGTGCCAGCAGCTTAGCCATGGCCATAGGATCCTACGAGCAGTACTTC. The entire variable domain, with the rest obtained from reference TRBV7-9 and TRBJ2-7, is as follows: DTGVSQNPRHKITKRGQNVTFRCDPISEHNRLYWYRQTLGQGPEFLTYFQNEAQLEKSRLLSDRFSAERPKGSFSTLEIQRTEQGDSAMYLCASSLAMAIGSYEQYFGPGTRLTVT.

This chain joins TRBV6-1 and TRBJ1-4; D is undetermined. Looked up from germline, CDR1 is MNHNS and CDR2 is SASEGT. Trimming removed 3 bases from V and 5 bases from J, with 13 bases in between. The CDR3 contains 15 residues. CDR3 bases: TGTGCCAGCAGTGAGGGAGGGCGCGGGAATGAAAAACTGTTTTTT. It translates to CASSEGGRGNEKLFF.

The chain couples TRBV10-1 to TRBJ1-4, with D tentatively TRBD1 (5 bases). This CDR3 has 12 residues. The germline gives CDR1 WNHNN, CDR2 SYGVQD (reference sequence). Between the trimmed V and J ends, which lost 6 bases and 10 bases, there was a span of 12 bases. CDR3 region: CASSDGGGKLFF. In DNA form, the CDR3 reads TGCGCCAGCAGCGACGGGGGAGGAAAACTGTTTTTT.

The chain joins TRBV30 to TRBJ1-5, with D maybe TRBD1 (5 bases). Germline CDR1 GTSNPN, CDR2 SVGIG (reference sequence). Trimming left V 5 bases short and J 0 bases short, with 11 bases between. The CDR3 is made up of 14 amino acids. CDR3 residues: CAWAGGGSNQPQHF. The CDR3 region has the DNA TGTGCCTGGGCTGGGGGGGGTAGCAATCAGCCCCAGCATTTT.

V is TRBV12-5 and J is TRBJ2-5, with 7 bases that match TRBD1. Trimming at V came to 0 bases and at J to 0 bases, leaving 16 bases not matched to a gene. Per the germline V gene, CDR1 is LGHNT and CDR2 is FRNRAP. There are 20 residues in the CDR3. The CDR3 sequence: CASGLVRKGQGEPYQETQYF. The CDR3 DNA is TGTGCTAGTGGTTTGGTACGGAAGGGGCAGGGGGAGCCTTACCAAGAGACCCAGTACTTC.

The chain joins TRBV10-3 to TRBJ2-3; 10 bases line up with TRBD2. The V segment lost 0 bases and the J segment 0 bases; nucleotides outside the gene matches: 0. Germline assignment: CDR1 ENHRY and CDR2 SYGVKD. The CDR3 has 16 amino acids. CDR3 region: CAISESTSGSTDTQYF. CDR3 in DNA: TGTGCCATCAGTGAGTCGACTAGCGGGAGCACAGATACGCAGTATTTT.

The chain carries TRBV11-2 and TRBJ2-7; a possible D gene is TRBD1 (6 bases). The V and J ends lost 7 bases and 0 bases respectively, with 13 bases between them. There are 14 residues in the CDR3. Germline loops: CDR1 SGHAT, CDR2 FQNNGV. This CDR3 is CASKGRGSSYEQYF. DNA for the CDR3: TGTGCCAGCAAAGGCAGGGGTAGCTCCTACGAGCAGTACTTC. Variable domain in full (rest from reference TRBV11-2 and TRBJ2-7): EAGVAQSPRYKIIEKRQSVAFWCNPISGHATLYWYQQILGQGPKLLIQFQNNGVVDDSQLPKDRFSAERLKGVDSTLKIQPAKLEDSAVYLCASKGRGSSYEQYFGPGTRLTVT.

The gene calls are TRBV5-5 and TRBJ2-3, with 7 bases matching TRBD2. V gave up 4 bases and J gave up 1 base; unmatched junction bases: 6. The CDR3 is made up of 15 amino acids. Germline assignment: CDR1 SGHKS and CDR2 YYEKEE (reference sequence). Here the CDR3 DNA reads TGTGCCAGCAGCACAACAGGACTAGGCACAGATACGCAGTATTTT. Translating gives CASSTTGLGTDTQYF.

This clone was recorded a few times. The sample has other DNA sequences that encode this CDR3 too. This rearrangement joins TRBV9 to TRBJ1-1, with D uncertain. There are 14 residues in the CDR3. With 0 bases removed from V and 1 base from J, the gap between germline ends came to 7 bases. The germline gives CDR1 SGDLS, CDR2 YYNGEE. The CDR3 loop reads CASSVGPENTEAFF. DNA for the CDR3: TGTGCCAGCAGCGTAGGCCCGGAGAACACTGAAGCTTTCTTT. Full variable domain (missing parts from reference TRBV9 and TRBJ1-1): DSGVTQTPKHLITATGQRVTLRCSPRSGDLSVYWYQQSLDQGLQFLIQYYNGEERAKGNILERFSAQQFPDLHSELNLSSLELGDSALYFCASSVGPENTEAFFGQGTRLTVV.

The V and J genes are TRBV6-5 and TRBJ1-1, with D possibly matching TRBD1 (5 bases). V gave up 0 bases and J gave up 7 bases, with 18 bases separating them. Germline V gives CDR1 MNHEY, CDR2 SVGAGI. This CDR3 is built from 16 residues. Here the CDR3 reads CASSYSIGLSGFEAFF. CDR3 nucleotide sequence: TGTGCCAGCAGTTACTCGATAGGGTTGTCAGGGTTTGAAGCTTTCTTT.

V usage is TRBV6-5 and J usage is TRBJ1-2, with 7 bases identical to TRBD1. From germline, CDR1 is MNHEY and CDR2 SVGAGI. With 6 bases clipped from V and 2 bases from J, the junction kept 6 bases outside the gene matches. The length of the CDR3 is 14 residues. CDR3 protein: CASRTGQMNYGYTF. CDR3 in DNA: TGTGCCAGCAGAACGGGACAGATGAACTATGGCTACACCTTC.

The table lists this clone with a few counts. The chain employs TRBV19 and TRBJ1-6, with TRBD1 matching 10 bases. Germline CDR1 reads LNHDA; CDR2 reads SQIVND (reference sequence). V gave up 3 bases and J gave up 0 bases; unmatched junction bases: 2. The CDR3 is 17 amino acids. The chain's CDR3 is CASSMGQGSSYNSPLHF. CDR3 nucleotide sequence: TGTGCCAGTAGTATGGGACAGGGGAGCTCCTATAATTCACCCCTCCACTTT. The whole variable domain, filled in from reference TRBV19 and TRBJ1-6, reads DGGITQSPKYLFRKEGQNVTLSCEQNLNHDAMYWYRQDPGQGLRLIYYSQIVNDFQKGDIAEGYSVSREKKESFPLTVTSAQKNPTAFYLCASSMGQGSSYNSPLHFGNGTRLTVT.

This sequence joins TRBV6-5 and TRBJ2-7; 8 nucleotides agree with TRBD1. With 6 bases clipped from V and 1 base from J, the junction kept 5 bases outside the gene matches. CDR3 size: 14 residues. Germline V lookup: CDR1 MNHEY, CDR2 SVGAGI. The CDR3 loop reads CASRFGQGSYEQYF. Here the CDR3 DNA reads TGTGCCAGCAGGTTCGGACAGGGATCCTACGAGCAGTACTTC.

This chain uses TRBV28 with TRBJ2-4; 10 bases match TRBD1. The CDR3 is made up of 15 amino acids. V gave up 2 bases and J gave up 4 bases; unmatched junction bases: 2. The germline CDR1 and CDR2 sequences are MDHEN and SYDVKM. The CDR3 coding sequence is TGTGCCAGCAGTTTAGGGGACAGGGGAAAAAACATTCAGTACTTC. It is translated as CASSLGDRGKNIQYF.

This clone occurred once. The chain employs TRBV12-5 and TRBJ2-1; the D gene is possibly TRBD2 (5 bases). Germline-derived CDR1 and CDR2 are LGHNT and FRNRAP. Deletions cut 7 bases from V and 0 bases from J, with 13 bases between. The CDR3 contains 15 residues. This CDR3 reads CASVAGLSSYNEQFF. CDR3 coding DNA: TGTGCTAGTGTTGCGGGCTTGAGCTCCTACAATGAGCAGTTCTTC. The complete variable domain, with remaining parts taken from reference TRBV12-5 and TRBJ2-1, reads DARVTQTPRHKVTEMGQEVTMRCQPILGHNTVFWYRQTMMQGLELLAYFRNRAPLDDSGMPKDRFSAEMPDATLATLKIQPSEPRDSAVYFCASVAGLSSYNEQFFGPGTRLTVL.